What follows are 14 T cell receptor beta chains derived from one specimen sequenced in a study of T-cell reconstitution after alpha-beta-depleted transplantation in children. Unique molecular identifiers were incorporated during preparation of the TCRbeta library. A single record per CDR3 protein comes from TCRdb applying MiXCR to the PCR reads. The data hold about 540,000 distinct CDR3 sequences, with roughly a quarter observed a single time. The specimen was PBMCs, collected before TCRalphabeta/CD19-depleted stem cell transplant. All receptors come from a boy younger than two with Wiskott-Aldrich syndrome, due to receive a stem cell transplant.

The chain uses TRBV5-1 and TRBJ2-7; D is ambiguous. Germline CDR1 is SGHRS and CDR2 is YFSETQ. The CDR3 has 15 amino acids. The V gene lost 1 base and the J gene lost 3 bases, with 14 bases spanning the gap. The CDR3 region is CASSLYASNHYEQYF. DNA for the CDR3: TGCGCCAGCAGCTTGTATGCCTCCAACCACTACGAGCAGTACTTC.

The chain recombines TRBV29-1 with TRBJ2-7; 13 bases map to TRBD2. J lost 6 bases, V lost 4 bases, and 6 bases had no gene match. Germline V CDR1 and CDR2: SQVTM, ANQGSEA. CDR3 length equals 14 residues. CDR3 DNA sequence: TGCAGCGTTGTCGGACTAGCGGGAGAGAGCGAGCAGTACTTC. Translation: CSVVGLAGESEQYF.

The chain has TRBV29-1 and TRBJ2-5; D gene uncertain. Trimming cost V 7 bases and J 4 bases, with 10 bases left between them. The CDR3 has 11 residues. Germline-derived CDR1 and CDR2 are SQVTM and ANQGSEA. This chain's CDR3 is CSEATGETQYF. CDR3 sequence (DNA): TGCAGCGAGGCTACGGGAGAGACCCAGTACTTC. The full variable domain, with the rest looked up from reference TRBV29-1 and TRBJ2-5, is SAVISQKPSRDICQRGTSLTIQCQVDSQVTMMFWYRQQPGQSLTLIATANQGSEATYESGFVIDKFPISRPNLTFSTLTVSNMSPEDSSIYLCSEATGETQYFGPGTRLLVL.

The genes are TRBV7-2 and TRBJ2-3, with D uncertain. The CDR3 extends over 12 amino acids. V shed 4 bases and J shed 2 bases, with 4 bases lying between them. Germline V gives CDR1 SGHTA, CDR2 FQGNSA. The chain's CDR3 is CASSSVTDTQYF. CDR3 DNA: TGTGCCAGCAGCTCTGTCACAGATACGCAGTATTTT.

This clonotype occurred a few times. V is TRBV29-1 and J is TRBJ2-1; D is possibly TRBD2 (5 bases). CDR1 and CDR2 (germline): SQVTM, ANQGSEA. The CDR3 totals 15 residues. The V end was cut by 7 bases, the J end by 3 bases, with 19 bases between. CDR3 region: CSAEGAGKSYNEQFF. For the CDR3, the DNA is TGCAGCGCCGAGGGCGCAGGTAAGAGCTACAATGAGCAGTTCTTC.

The chain uses TRBV30 and TRBJ2-1; D is uncertain. Germline CDR1 and CDR2: GTSNPN and SVGIG (reference sequence). The length of the CDR3 is 12 residues. Trimming stripped 3 bases from V and 8 bases from J, with 11 bases between. CDR3 in amino acids: CAWSLYKDEQFF. CDR3 sequence (DNA): TGTGCCTGGAGCCTTTACAAGGATGAGCAGTTCTTC.

V usage is TRBV4-1 and J usage is TRBJ2-1, with 8 bases aligning to TRBD1. Germline V CDR1 and CDR2: MGHRA, YSYEKL. V lost 1 base to trimming and J lost 9 bases; unmatched junction nucleotides: 8. CDR3 length: 15 amino acids. The CDR3 is CASSQVGDRKGEQFF. In nucleotides, the CDR3 is TGCGCCAGCAGCCAAGTGGGGGACAGGAAGGGTGAGCAGTTCTTC.

The genes are TRBV6-5 and TRBJ2-3; D ambiguous. Germline V lookup: CDR1 MNHEY, CDR2 SVGAGI. Trimming took off 0 bases at V and 2 bases at J, with 9 bases between the two ends. This CDR3 region has 15 residues. The CDR3 protein is CASSYSGRNTDTQYF. The CDR3 DNA reads as TGTGCCAGCAGTTACTCGGGCAGGAACACAGATACGCAGTATTTT.

The genes are TRBV28 and TRBJ2-1; no clear D gene. V gave up 6 bases and J gave up 0 bases, with 6 bases separating them. This CDR3 spans 13 amino acids. Germline CDR1 MDHEN, CDR2 SYDVKM. The CDR3 region is CASSSLSYNEQFF. In nucleotides, the CDR3 is TGTGCCAGCAGCAGTCTCTCCTACAATGAGCAGTTCTTC.

This clonotype has more than one count but fewer than ten. The chain is built from TRBV20-1 and TRBJ2-7; the match to TRBD2 covers 12 bases. The trim removed 5 bases at V and 5 bases at J, leaving 13 bases unmatched. Germline V lookup: CDR1 DFQATT, CDR2 SNEGSKA (reference sequence). This CDR3 has 16 amino acids. Here the CDR3 DNA reads TGCAGTGCTGACCCACTAGCGGGAGGCCCCAGTGACGAGCAGTACTTC. Translation gives CSADPLAGGPSDEQYF.

This clonotype has more than one count but fewer than ten. The genes are TRBV5-1 and TRBJ2-1; either TRBD1 or TRBD2 may fit D (5 bases each). The V gene lost 4 bases and the J gene lost 5 bases, with 10 bases spanning the gap. Per germline, CDR1 SGHRS and CDR2 YFSETQ. The CDR3 is made up of 13 amino acids. The CDR3 sequence is CASSGGRHNEQFF. CDR3 DNA: TGCGCCAGCAGCGGGGGACGCCACAATGAGCAGTTCTTC.

The CDR3 nucleotides read TGCAGTGCTAAGACTAGCGGGAGGGCTTACGAGCAGTACTTC. Translating it yields CSAKTSGRAYEQYF. This rearrangement joins TRBV20-1 to TRBJ2-7; 14 bases line up with TRBD2. Trimming cost V 4 bases and J 4 bases; bases outside gene matches: 3. The CDR3 is made up of 14 amino acids. Looked up from germline, CDR1 is DFQATT and CDR2 is SNEGSKA (reference sequence).

In this sample, this clonotype turned up a few times. The rearrangement uses TRBV5-6 and TRBJ2-1; 7 bases map to TRBD1. Germline lookup yields CDR1 SGHDT and CDR2 YYEEEE. The CDR3 contains 17 residues. With 0 bases clipped from V and 0 bases from J, the junction kept 6 bases outside the gene matches. In DNA form, the CDR3 reads TGTGCCAGCAGCTTGGAAAGACAGGGCCTCTCCTACAATGAGCAGTTCTTC. It is translated as CASSLERQGLSYNEQFF. Full variable domain (missing parts from reference TRBV5-6 and TRBJ2-1): DAGVTQSPTHLIKTRGQQVTLRCSPKSGHDTVSWYQQALGQGPQFIFQYYEEEERQRGNFPDRFSGHQFPNYSSELNVNALLLGDSALYLCASSLERQGLSYNEQFFGPGTRLTVL.

This clonotype was seen only a few times. This chain uses TRBV20-1 with TRBJ2-5; no firm D call. The V gene lost 4 bases and the J gene lost 4 bases, with 7 bases spanning the gap. This CDR3 is built from 11 residues. Per germline, CDR1 DFQATT and CDR2 SNEGSKA (reference sequence). The CDR3 region is CSAKFRETQYF. The DNA of the CDR3 is TGCAGTGCTAAGTTTCGAGAGACCCAGTACTTC.